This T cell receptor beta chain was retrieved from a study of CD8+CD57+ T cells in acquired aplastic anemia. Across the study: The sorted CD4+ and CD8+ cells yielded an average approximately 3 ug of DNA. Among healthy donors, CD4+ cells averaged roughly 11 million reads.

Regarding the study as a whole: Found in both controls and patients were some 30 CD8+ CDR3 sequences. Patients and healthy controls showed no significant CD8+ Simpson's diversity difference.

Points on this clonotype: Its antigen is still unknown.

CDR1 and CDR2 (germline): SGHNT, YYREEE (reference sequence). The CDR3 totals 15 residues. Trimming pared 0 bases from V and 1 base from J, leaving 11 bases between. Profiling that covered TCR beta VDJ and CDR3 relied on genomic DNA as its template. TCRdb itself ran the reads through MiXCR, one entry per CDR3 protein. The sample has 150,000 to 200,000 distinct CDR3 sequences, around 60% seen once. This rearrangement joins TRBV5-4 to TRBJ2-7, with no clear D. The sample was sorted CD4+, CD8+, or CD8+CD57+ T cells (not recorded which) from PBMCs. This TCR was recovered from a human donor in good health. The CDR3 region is CASSLERPTSYEQYF. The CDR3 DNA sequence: TGTGCCAGCAGCTTGGAAAGGCCTACTTCCTACGAGCAGTACTTC.